Below, 32 T cell receptor beta chains from the same sample are listed, as sequenced in a study of cytomegalovirus exposure and HLA in healthy donors. This PCR relied on a set of 60 Vbeta primers and 13 Jbeta primers. Libraries were prepared by immunoSEQ multiplex PCR; TCRdb keeps only in-frame clonotypes and omits some of them. This repertoire shows 160,000 or so clones, roughly 80% found once; its top ten account for over 4%. Sequences were obtained from PBMCs. The receptors derive from a man in his forties or fifties in good health and CMV-seropositive.

This chain joins TRBV19 and TRBJ2-7, with 7 bases that match TRBD2. The CDR3 has 13 residues. In germline, CDR1 is LNHDA, CDR2 SQIVND (reference sequence). The J segment lost 7 bases and the V segment lost 8 bases, leaving 11 bases of the junction unmatched. The CDR3 reads CASGNGRDGEQYF. The CDR3 DNA is TGTGCCAGTGGCAATGGGAGGGATGGTGAGCAGTACTTC.

The chain combines TRBV5-4 with TRBJ2-3; TRBD2 agrees at 14 bases. CDR1 is SGHNT, CDR2 YYREEE, per germline (reference sequence). This CDR3 is 18 amino acids long. The trim removed 4 bases at V and 2 bases at J, leaving 9 bases unmatched. Here the CDR3 reads CASSPRRTSGGSTDTQYF. CDR3 in DNA: TGTGCCAGCAGCCCACGCCGGACTAGCGGGGGGTCCACAGATACGCAGTATTTT.

This sequence joins TRBV7-9 and TRBJ1-4; 9 bases agree with TRBD1. J was trimmed by 6 bases and V by 1 base; bases with no gene match: 6. Germline loops: CDR1 SEHNR, CDR2 FQNEAQ (reference sequence). This CDR3 comprises 16 residues. CDR3 region: CASSLDRGRPDEKLFF. The CDR3 region has the DNA TGTGCCAGCAGCTTAGACAGGGGGCGCCCGGATGAAAAACTGTTTTTT.

CDR3 DNA: TGTGCCACCGGGACAGGGGGAAGTGAAAAACTGTTTTTT. It specifies CATGTGGSEKLFF. The chain has TRBV27 and TRBJ1-4, with 11 bases that match TRBD1. V shed 10 bases and J 7 bases; nucleotides not matched to a gene: 5. CDR3 size: 13 residues. Germline V gene sequence: CDR1 MNHEY, CDR2 SMNVEV (reference sequence).

This chain links TRBV6-5 with TRBJ2-5; possible D gene TRBD1, 5 bases. There are 13 residues in the CDR3. Germline assignment: CDR1 MNHEY and CDR2 SVGAGI. Trimming took off 3 bases at V and 5 bases at J, with 10 bases between the two ends. CDR3 nucleotide sequence: TGTGCCAGCAGTTATGGCAGGGCGGAGACCCAGTACTTC. Protein sequence: CASSYGRAETQYF.

The rearrangement joins TRBV18 to TRBJ1-1; 9 bases fit TRBD1. CDR3 size: 13 residues. The junction had 6 bases not matched to a gene; V was cut back by 7 bases and J by 6 bases. Looked up from germline, CDR1 is KGHSH and CDR2 is LQKENI. The CDR3 sequence is CASLMTGGAEAFF. In nucleotides, the CDR3 is TGTGCCAGCTTAATGACAGGGGGTGCTGAAGCTTTCTTT. Full variable domain (rest looked up from reference TRBV18 and TRBJ1-1): NAGVMQNPRHLVRRRGQEARLRCSPMKGHSHVYWYRQLPEEGLKFMVYLQKENIIDESGMPKERFSAEFPKEGPSILRIQQVVRGDSAAYFCASLMTGGAEAFFGQGTRLTVV.

A few counts support this clone. This chain uses TRBV27 with TRBJ1-6, with TRBD1 matching 7 bases. V trimming: 10 bases; J trimming: 4 bases; junction bases outside the gene matches: 10. Germline loops: CDR1 MNHEY, CDR2 SMNVEV (reference sequence). The CDR3 length is 15 residues. For the CDR3, the DNA is TGTGCCAACCCGGACAGGCGGGGATATAATTCACCCCTCCACTTT. Its translation is CANPDRRGYNSPLHF.

V and J are TRBV9 and TRBJ2-5, with D maybe TRBD2 (6 bases). The germline V gene encodes CDR1 SGDLS and CDR2 YYNGEE. V was pared by 2 bases and J by 4 bases, with 12 bases between. This CDR3 contains 14 residues. CDR3 in DNA: TGTGCCAGCAGCGTCACCGCGGGGCCAGAGACCCAGTACTTC. It encodes CASSVTAGPETQYF.

Written as DNA, the CDR3 is TGTGCCAGCAGCTTAGATTTCGATCCAGGGTACTATGGCTACACCTTC. This sequence encodes CASSLDFDPGYYGYTF. The V call is TRBV7-2, the J call TRBJ1-2; D possibly corresponds to TRBD1 (5 bases). The CDR3 has 16 residues. The V end lost 1 base, the J end lost 3 bases, and 15 bases lay between the germline ends. The germline V gene has CDR1 SGHTA and CDR2 FQGNSA.

This chain uses TRBV6-1 with TRBJ2-7, with 7 bases lining up with TRBD1. Trimming cost V 4 bases and J 3 bases; bases outside gene matches: 3. The CDR3 has 13 residues. In germline, CDR1 is MNHNS, CDR2 SASEGT. CDR3 DNA sequence: TGTGCCAGCAGTGCCAGGGACAGCTACGAGCAGTACTTC. Its translation: CASSARDSYEQYF.

The CDR3 region is CASSPGGETQYF. The CDR3 coding sequence is TGTGCCAGCAGCCCGGGGGGCGAGACCCAGTACTTC. The chain combines TRBV27 with TRBJ2-5, with D possibly matching TRBD2 (7 bases). This CDR3 is built from 12 residues. Trimming shortened V by 6 bases and J by 5 bases, and 10 bases separated the two germline ends. CDR1 is MNHEY, CDR2 SMNVEV, per germline (reference sequence).

This clone has a handful of counts. This sequence joins TRBV10-3 and TRBJ2-7; 8 bases map to TRBD1. Trimming removed 4 bases from V and 4 bases from J; junction bases left unmatched: 12. CDR1 and CDR2 from the germline V gene are ENHRY and SYGVKD. This CDR3 region has 16 residues. The CDR3 DNA is TGTGCCATCAGTGCCGCGACAGGGGACCGGGCGTACGAGCAGTACTTC. Protein: CAISAATGDRAYEQYF.

This clone was picked up a small number of times. The J gene is TRBJ2-3, the V gene TRBV6-5; the D is unclear. The CDR3 totals 15 residues. Trimming cost V 0 bases and J 0 bases, with 7 bases left between them. Germline loops: CDR1 MNHEY, CDR2 SVGAGI. CDR3 coding DNA: TGTGCCAGCAGTTACTCGTTGGAGAGCACAGATACGCAGTATTTT. It translates to CASSYSLESTDTQYF.

This chain connects TRBV4-1 to TRBJ2-2; D gene ambiguous. Germline CDR1 reads MGHRA; CDR2 reads YSYEKL. Trimming removed 1 base at V and 3 bases at J, with 6 bases between. This CDR3 has 14 amino acids. DNA for the CDR3: TGCGCCAGCAGCCAAGCACAGCACACCGGGGAGCTGTTTTTT. This gives the protein CASSQAQHTGELFF.

V usage is TRBV5-1 and J usage is TRBJ1-6; no definite D call. The CDR3 totals 15 residues. CDR1 SGHRS and CDR2 YFSETQ come from the germline V gene. V shed 4 bases and J shed 8 bases, with 16 bases lying between them. The DNA for the CDR3 is TGCGCCAGCAGCCCGGACCCGGGGAAGGATTCACCCCTCCACTTT. Protein sequence: CASSPDPGKDSPLHF.

The genes are TRBV5-1 and TRBJ2-7, with 9 bases that match TRBD1. CDR1 and CDR2 (germline): SGHRS, YFSETQ. The CDR3 spans 17 residues. With 3 bases clipped from V and 4 bases from J, the junction kept 14 bases outside the gene matches. DNA of the CDR3: TGCGCCAGCAGCTCGCGACAGCCGGGACAGGGATCGTACGAGCAGTACTTC. Its protein product is CASSSRQPGQGSYEQYF.

The V and J genes are TRBV4-1 and TRBJ1-5; D might be TRBD1 (6 bases). From germline, CDR1 is MGHRA and CDR2 YSYEKL. Trimming removed 3 bases from V and 7 bases from J, with 13 bases in between. The CDR3 is 14 residues long. CDR3 nucleotides: TGCGCCAGCAGCCACGGCAGGGGATACCAGCCCCAGCATTTT. It specifies CASSHGRGYQPQHF.

The chain joins TRBV4-1 to TRBJ2-1, with 8 bases aligning to TRBD2. V gave up 4 bases and J gave up 7 bases; unmatched junction bases: 6. The germline CDR1 and CDR2 sequences are MGHRA and YSYEKL. The CDR3 contains 14 residues. CDR3 protein: CASSRTGTRNEQFF. In DNA, the CDR3 is TGCGCCAGCAGCCGCACCGGGACTAGGAATGAGCAGTTCTTC.

The chain employs TRBV5-4 and TRBJ2-7, with 7 bases identical to TRBD2. CDR3 size: 15 residues. From germline, CDR1 is SGHNT and CDR2 YYREEE (reference sequence). The ends lost 3 bases at V and 3 bases at J; junction bases unmatched: 9. Here the CDR3 DNA reads TGTGCCAGCAGCTCGGCGGGAGACAGTTACTACGAGCAGTACTTC. It specifies CASSSAGDSYYEQYF.

The V gene is TRBV5-1, the J gene TRBJ2-7; 7 nucleotides match TRBD1. Germline-derived CDR1 and CDR2 are SGHRS and YFSETQ. The CDR3 covers 15 residues. The V and J ends lost 4 bases and 2 bases, in that order; junction bases with no gene match: 9. The CDR3 bases are TGCGCCAGCAGCCTCCCGACAGGGAAGGCCTACGAGCAGTACTTC. Translating it yields CASSLPTGKAYEQYF.

The chain employs TRBV5-1 and TRBJ2-5, with D tentatively TRBD2 (6 bases). The germline gives CDR1 SGHRS, CDR2 YFSETQ. Trimming pared 0 bases from V and 5 bases from J, leaving 14 bases between. The CDR3 length is 15 residues. In DNA form, the CDR3 reads TGCGCCAGCAGCTTGGAGGCGGCTAGCGCGGAGACCCAGTACTTC. It specifies CASSLEAASAETQYF.

This clone was found a few times. The rearrangement joins TRBV9 to TRBJ2-2; 9 bases are a match to TRBD1. The CDR3 sequence is 14 residues long. From germline, CDR1 is SGDLS and CDR2 YYNGEE. Unmatched junction bases numbered 3, after V lost 3 bases and J lost 6 bases. The CDR3 DNA sequence: TGTGCCAGCAGCGCAAGACAGGGGGCCGGGGAGCTGTTTTTT. Translating it yields CASSARQGAGELFF.

DNA of the CDR3: TGTGCCAGCACCTCCCGGGGGGGGTTCGCAGATACGCAGTATTTT. It codes for CASTSRGGFADTQYF. The chain uses TRBV7-2 and TRBJ2-3, with 8 bases identical to TRBD2. Per the germline V gene, CDR1 is SGHTA and CDR2 is FQGNSA. The junction had 10 bases not matched to a gene; V was cut back by 7 bases and J by 4 bases. The CDR3 runs to 15 residues.

Regarding this clone: Other DNA sequences in this specimen translate into the identical CDR3. The chain links TRBV5-6 to TRBJ1-6; maybe TRBD1 (5 bases). There are 14 residues in the CDR3. V was trimmed by 0 bases and J by 10 bases, leaving 11 bases between them. Germline V lookup: CDR1 SGHDT, CDR2 YYEEEE. The CDR3 protein is CASSLGGGASPLHF. The CDR3 nucleotides read TGTGCCAGCAGCTTGGGCGGGGGAGCCTCACCCCTCCACTTT.

This clone was seen a single time. The chain links TRBV11-3 to TRBJ1-3; TRBD1 agrees at 7 bases. Germline-derived CDR1 and CDR2 are SGHNT and YENEEA. The CDR3 contains 13 residues. With 3 bases clipped from V and 4 bases from J, the junction kept 0 bases outside the gene matches. The CDR3 protein is CASSLTGGNTIYF. CDR3 sequence (DNA): TGTGCCAGCAGCTTGACAGGGGGAAACACCATATATTTT.

V usage is TRBV2 and J usage is TRBJ2-5, with TRBD2 matching over 9 bases. The J call may be mistaken, given a closer DNA end match to TRBJ2-7. CDR1 is SNHLY and CDR2 is FYNNEI in the germline V gene. The CDR3 runs 15 residues. CDR3 DNA sequence: TGTGCCAGCAGTGTGGCGGGAGGGAAGGCCTACGAGCAGTACTTC. Translated, it gives CASSVAGGKAYEQYF.

The table lists this clone with a count of one. The chain combines TRBV2 with TRBJ2-7; TRBD1 matches at 7 bases. The CDR3 loop spans 15 amino acids. Germline V lookup: CDR1 SNHLY, CDR2 FYNNEI. V lost 3 bases and J lost 2; bases outside the gene matches: 7. The DNA for the CDR3 is TGTGCCAGCAGTGATCCGGGACAGCAGACCTACGAGCAGTACTTC. The encoded protein is CASSDPGQQTYEQYF.

V is TRBV5-1 and J is TRBJ2-5, with D unresolved. Per the germline V gene, CDR1 is SGHRS and CDR2 is YFSETQ. Deletions cut 0 bases from V and 4 bases from J, with 7 bases between. This CDR3 contains 13 residues. CDR3 nucleotide sequence: TGCGCCAGCAGCTTGGAAGGAGTAGAGACCCAGTACTTC. Translation: CASSLEGVETQYF.

The rearrangement joins TRBV9 to TRBJ2-1; 13 bases map to TRBD2. CDR3 length: 16 residues. In germline, CDR1 is SGDLS, CDR2 YYNGEE. The J segment lost 7 bases and the V segment lost 3 bases, leaving 7 bases of the junction unmatched. CDR3 coding DNA: TGTGCCAGCAGCGCACTAGCGGGGGGGCCGGGGAATGAGCAGTTCTTC. Translated, it gives CASSALAGGPGNEQFF. The full variable domain, with the rest looked up from reference TRBV9 and TRBJ2-1, is DSGVTQTPKHLITATGQRVTLRCSPRSGDLSVYWYQQSLDQGLQFLIQYYNGEERAKGNILERFSAQQFPDLHSELNLSSLELGDSALYFCASSALAGGPGNEQFFGPGTRLTVL.

This chain joins TRBV6-6 and TRBJ1-1; maybe TRBD1 (6 bases). The CDR3 covers 14 residues. Germline CDR1 and CDR2: MNHNY and SVGAGI (reference sequence). The ends were cut back, 7 bases at V and 1 base at J, with 13 bases in the middle. CDR3 DNA: TGTGCCAGCATAGACAGGCACTCGAACACTGAAGCTTTCTTT. Its protein is CASIDRHSNTEAFF.

The rearrangement joins TRBV28 to TRBJ2-2; TRBD1 aligns across 7 bases. V shed 6 bases and J 4 bases; nucleotides not matched to a gene: 8. Germline loops: CDR1 MDHEN, CDR2 SYDVKM. The CDR3 has 15 amino acids. The CDR3 DNA is TGTGCCAGCAGAGCAGGGGGAGTTAGCACCGGGGAGCTGTTTTTT. Its translation: CASRAGGVSTGELFF.

This chain connects TRBV18 to TRBJ2-2; TRBD1 agrees at 9 bases. The V segment lost 3 bases and the J segment 4 bases; nucleotides outside the gene matches: 3. This CDR3 is 15 amino acids long. Germline V gene data show CDR1 as KGHSH and CDR2 as LQKENI. The CDR3 DNA sequence: TGTGCCAGCTCACCGGGACAGGGTTTCACCGGGGAGCTGTTTTTT. It yields the protein CASSPGQGFTGELFF.